Each of the 18 T cell receptor beta chains below was sequenced from the same sample in a study of blood T cell repertoires in COVID-19. Some clones are missing from TCRdb's copy, which holds only in-frame ones; the method was immunoSEQ multiplex PCR. The sample carries approximately 450,000 clones, roughly nine tenths recorded once. Sequenced input: PBMCs or T cells enriched from blood (not recorded which). These receptor sequences come from a young woman with acute COVID-19.

This CDR3 reads CASSQATGLNTEAFF. The CDR3 region has the DNA TGTGCCAGCAGCCAAGCGACAGGGCTGAACACTGAAGCTTTCTTT. The chain carries TRBV3-1 (or the pseudogene TRBV3-2) and TRBJ1-1, with 7 bases matching TRBD1. The germline V gene has CDR1 LGHDT and CDR2 YNNKEL (reference sequence). The CDR3 sequence is 15 residues long. V dropped 1 base and J dropped 0; count of bases not matched to a gene: 2.

The rearrangement links TRBV7-9 to TRBJ1-3; perhaps TRBD1 as D (6 bases). CDR1 is SEHNR and CDR2 is FQNEAQ in the germline V gene (reference sequence). CDR3 length: 13 amino acids. The V and J ends lost 5 bases and 4 bases respectively, with 9 bases between them. In DNA form, the CDR3 reads TGTGCCAGCAGCACGGACAGAGGAAACACCATATATTTT. Translation: CASSTDRGNTIYF.

This chain uses TRBV28 with TRBJ1-1; the D is unclear. V was pared by 6 bases and J by 0 bases, with 17 bases between. The length of the CDR3 is 16 residues. Germline loops: CDR1 MDHEN, CDR2 SYDVKM. The CDR3 region has the DNA TGTGCCAGCAGCCTAACCCCCTTCCGAATGAACACTGAAGCTTTCTTT. As protein: CASSLTPFRMNTEAFF. The whole variable domain, remainder taken from reference TRBV28 and TRBJ1-1, is DVKVTQSSRYLVKRTGEKVFLECVQDMDHENMFWYRQDPGLGLRLIYFSYDVKMKEKGDIPEGYSVSREKKERFSLILESASTNQTSMYLCASSLTPFRMNTEAFFGQGTRLTVV.

The V call is TRBV5-1, the J call TRBJ1-1; no firm D call. V was cut by 9 bases and J by 8 bases, with 11 bases left in between. Germline V lookup: CDR1 SGHRS, CDR2 YFSETQ. The length of the CDR3 is 10 residues. CDR3 in amino acids: CAIIQREAFF. The CDR3 bases are TGCGCCATCATTCAGCGCGAAGCTTTCTTT. The full variable domain, with the rest looked up from reference TRBV5-1 and TRBJ1-1, is KAGVTQTPRYLIKTRGQQVTLSCSPISGHRSVSWYQQTPGQGLQFLFEYFSETQRNKGNFPGRFSGRQFSNSRSEMNVSTLELGDSALYLCAIIQREAFFGQGTRLTVV.

The V call is TRBV15, the J call TRBJ1-4, with D unresolved. This CDR3 spans 12 amino acids. Germline-derived CDR1 and CDR2 are LNHNV and YYDKDF (reference sequence). Deletions cut 11 bases from V and 8 bases from J, with 15 bases between. The CDR3 loop reads CASAGSDEKLFF. Here the CDR3 DNA reads TGTGCCTCCGCGGGGAGCGACGAAAAACTGTTTTTT. Combining the CDR3 with reference TRBV15 and TRBJ1-4 gives the whole variable domain DAMVIQNPRYQVTQFGKPVTLSCSQTLNHNVMYWYQQKSSQAPKLLFHYYDKDFNNEADTPDNFQSRRPNTSFCFLDIRSPGLGDTAMYLCASAGSDEKLFFGSGTQLSVL.

The chain joins TRBV6-1 to TRBJ1-3; 9 nucleotides agree with TRBD1. With 2 bases clipped from V and 9 bases from J, the junction kept 8 bases outside the gene matches. This CDR3 is 15 amino acids long. From germline, CDR1 is MNHNS and CDR2 SASEGT. The CDR3 coding sequence is TGTGCCAGCAGTGAAATAACAGGGGGCCCCCCCACCATATATTTT. Its translation: CASSEITGGPPTIYF.

The chain uses TRBV19 and TRBJ1-5; D is possibly TRBD1 (6 bases). From germline, CDR1 is LNHDA and CDR2 SQIVND (reference sequence). V was cut by 10 bases and J by 5 bases, with 15 bases left in between. This CDR3 contains 13 residues. The CDR3 is CATQGRGDQPQHF. The CDR3 DNA follows: TGTGCCACCCAAGGGAGGGGGGATCAGCCCCAGCATTTT. The full variable domain, its missing parts supplied by reference TRBV19 and TRBJ1-5, is DGGITQSPKYLFRKEGQNVTLSCEQNLNHDAMYWYRQDPGQGLRLIYYSQIVNDFQKGDIAEGYSVSREKKESFPLTVTSAQKNPTAFYLCATQGRGDQPQHFGDGTRLSIL.

This clone was detected only a few times. The gene calls are TRBV4-1 and TRBJ1-2; perhaps TRBD1 as D (6 bases). V lost 0 bases and J 2 bases, leaving 13 bases between the germline ends. The CDR3 runs 16 residues. Germline V lookup: CDR1 MGHRA, CDR2 YSYEKL. The CDR3 coding sequence is TGCGCCAGCAGCCAAGATAGGGGCCAGGGGAACTATGGCTACACCTTC. Translation gives CASSQDRGQGNYGYTF.

This clone is a singleton in its sample. The chain employs TRBV2 and TRBJ1-2, with 9 positions matching TRBD1. J was trimmed by 1 base and V by 4 bases; bases with no gene match: 1. Per germline, CDR1 SNHLY and CDR2 FYNNEI. The CDR3 runs 14 residues. This CDR3 reads CASSVGQGNYGYTF. In nucleotides, the CDR3 is TGTGCCAGCAGTGTGGGACAGGGTAACTATGGCTACACCTTC.

The chain uses TRBV4-1 and TRBJ1-5, with 8 bases fitting TRBD1. Germline CDR1 reads MGHRA; CDR2 reads YSYEKL. The CDR3 length is 17 residues. J gave up 2 bases and V 0 bases, and 6 bases lay outside the gene matches. Here the CDR3 reads CASSQDTGGMGNQPQHF. CDR3 DNA sequence: TGCGCCAGCAGCCAAGACACAGGGGGAATGGGCAATCAGCCCCAGCATTTT.

This sequence joins TRBV6-5 and TRBJ2-2; 8 nucleotides agree with TRBD2. Germline CDR1 MNHEY, CDR2 SVGAGI. The CDR3 length is 14 residues. Unmatched junction bases numbered 6, after V lost 8 bases and J lost 4 bases. CDR3 region: CASRSGVVTGELFF. CDR3 DNA: TGTGCCAGCCGTAGCGGGGTGGTCACCGGGGAGCTGTTTTTT.

J is TRBJ1-5 and V is TRBV5-6, with D unclear. The CDR3 is made up of 12 amino acids. The germline CDR1 and CDR2 sequences are SGHDT and YYEEEE. V was clipped by 1 base and J by 5 bases, with 4 bases between them. CDR3 nucleotide sequence: TGTGCCAGCAGCTTGCCCGATCAGCCCCAGCATTTT. The encoded protein is CASSLPDQPQHF.

In its sample, this clone was seen once. The chain has TRBV5-4 and TRBJ1-1; 7 nucleotides match TRBD1. Germline lookup yields CDR1 SGHNT and CDR2 YYREEE (reference sequence). V trimming: 6 bases; J trimming: 0 bases; junction bases outside the gene matches: 2. CDR3 length: 13 residues. CDR3 sequence reads: CASTGQLNTEAFF. As DNA, the CDR3 is TGTGCCAGCACGGGACAGCTGAACACTGAAGCTTTCTTT.

V and J are TRBV6-2 or TRBV6-3 and TRBJ2-7, with 7 bases identical to TRBD1. CDR3 length: 14 residues. From germline, CDR1 is MNHEY and CDR2 SVGEGT. V trimming: 2 bases; J trimming: 4 bases; junction bases outside the gene matches: 5. The CDR3 reads CASSYRQGGYEQYF. The CDR3 DNA follows: TGTGCCAGCAGTTACCGACAGGGCGGTTACGAGCAGTACTTC.

The V gene is TRBV5-1, the J gene TRBJ1-4; 9 bases agree with TRBD1. This CDR3 contains 16 residues. CDR1 and CDR2 (germline): SGHRS, YFSETQ. The trim removed 0 bases at V and 5 bases at J, leaving 5 bases unmatched. The CDR3 region is CASSLARDRANEKLFF. For the CDR3, the DNA is TGCGCCAGCAGCTTGGCCCGGGACAGGGCGAATGAAAAACTGTTTTTT.

V is TRBV4-2 and J is TRBJ2-1, with 11 nucleotides matching TRBD2. The CDR3 runs to 19 residues. The V and J ends lost 6 bases and 0 bases, in that order; junction bases with no gene match: 13. Germline V gene data show CDR1 as LGHNA and CDR2 as YNFKEQ. The CDR3 nucleotides are TGTGCCAGCAGTCTAGCGGGGGGCTTCAGTGGCAGCTCCTACAATGAGCAGTTCTTC. This translates into CASSLAGGFSGSSYNEQFF.

This clone was seen just once. Other DNA variants within this sample encode the same CDR3. This rearrangement joins TRBV27 to TRBJ1-3; no clear D gene. Trimming shortened V by 2 bases and J by 2 bases, and 7 bases separated the two germline ends. There are 14 residues in the CDR3. Germline values: CDR1 MNHEY, CDR2 SMNVEV (reference sequence). CDR3 sequence: CASSLRGTGNTIYF. The DNA of the CDR3 is TGTGCCAGCAGTTTAAGAGGTACTGGAAACACCATATATTTT.

The chain uses TRBV6-5 and TRBJ2-5, with D possibly TRBD1 on 6 matching bases. The CDR3 is 15 residues long. V lost 7 bases and J 4 bases, leaving 19 bases between the germline ends. Germline-derived CDR1 and CDR2 are MNHEY and SVGAGI. In DNA, the CDR3 is TGTGCCAGCAAGCCCAGGACAGCCGGGACAGAGACCCAGTACTTC. It codes for CASKPRTAGTETQYF.